The 21 T cell receptor beta chains given below trace back to one sample, sequenced in a study of blood T cell repertoires in COVID-19. Measured with immunoSEQ multiplex PCR; TCRdb has only the in-frame clones, and not every one. The data hold more than 120,000 clones, with 80% to 90% observed a single time. The sample consisted of peripheral blood. The receptor set was obtained from a human donor with acute or convalescent COVID-19. The donor label of this sample is uncertain.

The rearrangement links TRBV7-9 to TRBJ1-5, with unresolved D. The length of the CDR3 is 14 residues. The V end was cut by 4 bases, the J end by 6 bases, with 13 bases between. Per the germline V gene, CDR1 is SEHNR and CDR2 is FQNEAQ (reference sequence). The CDR3 spells CASSSTGGGQPQHF. In DNA, the CDR3 is TGTGCCAGCAGCTCCACGGGAGGAGGTCAGCCCCAGCATTTT.

The rearrangement uses TRBV4-3 and TRBJ2-2; TRBD1 aligns across 7 bases. Per germline, CDR1 LGHNA and CDR2 YSLEER. The CDR3 totals 15 residues. V shed 7 bases, J shed 2 bases, and the junction held 7 bases outside the gene matches. For the CDR3, the DNA is TGCGCCAGCACGTCCGGGACAGATAACACCGGGGAGCTGTTTTTT. Encoded protein: CASTSGTDNTGELFF.

J is TRBJ2-7 and V is TRBV7-9; TRBD2 matches 12 bases. Germline V CDR1 and CDR2: SEHNR, FQNEAQ (reference sequence). With 7 bases clipped from V and 2 bases from J, the junction kept 3 bases outside the gene matches. CDR3 length: 14 amino acids. The CDR3 nucleotides are TGTGCCAGCAAAACTAGCGGGGGGACCTACGAGCAGTACTTC. Its translation: CASKTSGGTYEQYF.

This rearrangement joins TRBV19 to TRBJ2-1; 10 bases line up with TRBD1. This CDR3 is built from 18 residues. CDR1 is LNHDA and CDR2 is SQIVND in the germline V gene (reference sequence). V was pared by 5 bases and J by 6 bases, with 16 bases of the junction left unmatched. DNA for the CDR3: TGTGCCAGTAGTCTGACAGGGGGCGAAGGTACCCATCGCAATGAGCAGTTCTTC. This encodes CASSLTGGEGTHRNEQFF.

The CDR3 bases are TGTGCCAGCAGCTTAGCCAGGGAAGAAGATGGCTACACCTTC. It yields the protein CASSLAREEDGYTF. The genes are TRBV7-9 and TRBJ1-2, with D possibly being TRBD1 (5 bases). V was trimmed by 0 bases and J by 6 bases, leaving 11 bases between them. Germline V CDR1 and CDR2: SEHNR, FQNEAQ (reference sequence). This CDR3 is 14 amino acids long.

This chain links TRBV3-1 (or the pseudogene TRBV3-2) with TRBJ2-1; D gene unclear. The germline CDR1 and CDR2 sequences are LGHDT and YNNKEL (reference sequence). V shed 2 bases and J shed 9 bases, with 8 bases lying between them. This CDR3 is built from 12 residues. The CDR3 bases are TGTGCCAGCAGCCAATATGGCGGTGAGCAGTTCTTC. This encodes CASSQYGGEQFF.

The chain links TRBV5-1 to TRBJ2-5; D remains unclear. The ends were cut back, 6 bases at V and 0 bases at J, with 15 bases in the middle. This CDR3 region has 15 residues. From germline, CDR1 is SGHRS and CDR2 YFSETQ. CDR3 loop: CASKSTSAYQETQYF. The DNA of the CDR3 is TGCGCCAGCAAATCGACAAGTGCCTACCAAGAGACCCAGTACTTC. The whole variable domain, remainder taken from reference TRBV5-1 and TRBJ2-5, is KAGVTQTPRYLIKTRGQQVTLSCSPISGHRSVSWYQQTPGQGLQFLFEYFSETQRNKGNFPGRFSGRQFSNSRSEMNVSTLELGDSALYLCASKSTSAYQETQYFGPGTRLLVL.

The V gene is TRBV5-4, the J gene TRBJ2-3; 10 nucleotides agree with TRBD1. The ends lost 5 bases at V and 6 bases at J; junction bases unmatched: 9. The CDR3 is made up of 15 amino acids. Looked up from germline, CDR1 is SGHNT and CDR2 is YYREEE (reference sequence). The chain's CDR3 is CASSYPDRGRDTQYF. Here the CDR3 DNA reads TGTGCCAGCAGTTATCCCGACAGGGGGCGGGATACGCAGTATTTT.

About this clone itself: Just one base apart from a much larger clone, this may be a read error. The J gene is TRBJ1-2, the V gene TRBV7-3, with 7 nucleotides matching TRBD1. Trimming took 5 bases from V and 4 from J; bases not matched to a gene: 7. Germline-derived CDR1 and CDR2 are SGHTA and FQGTGA. The CDR3 has 14 residues. The CDR3 sequence is CASSQPGQSYGYTF. As DNA, the CDR3 is TGTGCCAGCAGCCAACCGGGACAGAGCTATGGCTACACCTTC.

The rearrangement links TRBV4-1 to TRBJ1-2; maybe TRBD1 (5 bases). The CDR3 is made up of 15 amino acids. Trimming pared 1 base from V and 9 bases from J, leaving 18 bases between. Germline-derived CDR1 and CDR2 are MGHRA and YSYEKL. CDR3 nucleotide sequence: TGCGCCAGCAGCCAAGGTCGCGGGGGGAGTGGGAGCTACACCTTC. This sequence encodes CASSQGRGGSGSYTF.

As to this clone: At one of its ends the junction is not consistent with the germline gene, which may arise from a read error. This chain joins TRBV6-1 and TRBJ1-2, with a tentative D call TRBD1 (5 bases). This CDR3 is built from 12 residues. Looked up from germline, CDR1 is MNHNS and CDR2 is SASEGT. CDR3 protein: CASGDHKGGYTF. The CDR3 nucleotides are TGTGCCAGCGGTGATCATAAGGGGGGCTACACCTTC.

This clone appeared a single time. The chain recombines TRBV2 with TRBJ2-3; D call uncertain. There are 15 residues in the CDR3. Germline V gene sequence: CDR1 SNHLY, CDR2 FYNNEI. Trimming pared 7 bases from V and 0 bases from J, leaving 14 bases between. CDR3 residues: CASKSQPSSTDTQYF. CDR3 coding DNA: TGTGCCAGCAAGTCCCAGCCTAGTAGCACAGATACGCAGTATTTT.

J is TRBJ2-7 and V is TRBV10-3, with a tentative D call TRBD2 (5 bases). The CDR3 is 12 residues long. The V and J ends lost 5 bases and 3 bases respectively, with 8 bases between them. Germline values: CDR1 ENHRY, CDR2 SYGVKD. CDR3 sequence (DNA): TGTGCCATCAGTTCTAGCAGCTACGAGCAGTACGTC. Amino acids: CAISSSSYEQYV.

The CDR3 sequence: CASSSAIRTDTGEKLFF. DNA of the CDR3: TGTGCCAGCAGCTCCGCCATCAGGACAGACACGGGAGAAAAACTGTTTTTT. This chain links TRBV5-5 with TRBJ1-4; weak D call: TRBD1 (6 bases). The V gene's germline CDR1 is SGHKS and CDR2 YYEKEE (reference sequence). The CDR3 is 17 residues long. The germline V and J ends were trimmed by 3 bases and 8 bases, with 23 bases remaining between them.

The genes are TRBV4-3 and TRBJ1-6; TRBD1 matches at 9 bases. V gave up 1 base and J gave up 1 base; unmatched junction bases: 8. Per germline, CDR1 LGHNA and CDR2 YSLEER. The CDR3 has 19 amino acids. The CDR3 loop is CASSQAATGGKSYNSPLHF. CDR3 in DNA: TGCGCCAGCAGCCAAGCCGCCACAGGGGGCAAGTCCTATAATTCACCCCTCCACTTT.

The chain is built from TRBV7-3 and TRBJ1-3; D is possibly TRBD1 (6 bases). V lost 5 bases, J lost 2 bases, and 10 bases lay in between. Germline values: CDR1 SGHTA, CDR2 FQGTGA. The CDR3 is 14 amino acids. Here the CDR3 DNA reads TGTGCCAGCAGCCTAGGGACACCTGGAAACACCATATATTTT. Encoded protein: CASSLGTPGNTIYF.

The chain uses TRBV25-1 and TRBJ2-7; no clear D gene. The germline V and J ends were trimmed by 8 bases and 2 bases, with 13 bases remaining between them. This CDR3 is 13 amino acids long. Germline V gene sequence: CDR1 MGHDK, CDR2 SYGVNS. The CDR3 DNA reads TGTGCCAGCCCTCTTAAACAGCCCTACGAGCAGTACGTC. This codes for CASPLKQPYEQYV.

This rearrangement joins TRBV6-5 to TRBJ1-3; D remains unclear. Germline loops: CDR1 MNHEY, CDR2 SVGAGI. The CDR3 length is 10 residues. The V end was cut by 8 bases, the J end by 12 bases, with 11 bases between. This CDR3 is CASLLSNIYF. CDR3 sequence (DNA): TGTGCCAGCCTCTTGTCTAACATATATTTT.

This chain joins TRBV30 and TRBJ1-4, with D perhaps TRBD1 (6 bases). Trimming stripped 4 bases from V and 8 bases from J, with 14 bases between. The length of the CDR3 is 13 residues. CDR1 and CDR2 (germline): GTSNPN, SVGIG (reference sequence). In nucleotides, the CDR3 is TGTGCCTGGATGGCAGGGGTGAAAGAAAAACTGTTTTTT. Its translation is CAWMAGVKEKLFF.

The rearrangement uses TRBV9 and TRBJ1-3; D is uncertain. Germline CDR1 is SGDLS and CDR2 is YYNGEE. V was clipped by 1 base and J by 1 base, with 12 bases between them. This CDR3 contains 16 residues. DNA for the CDR3: TGTGCCAGCAGCGTACTCTCTTTTTTTTCTGGAAACACCATATATTTT. Protein sequence: CASSVLSFFSGNTIYF. The variable domain in full, completed from reference TRBV9 and TRBJ1-3, reads DSGVTQTPKHLITATGQRVTLRCSPRSGDLSVYWYQQSLDQGLQFLIQYYNGEERAKGNILERFSAQQFPDLHSELNLSSLELGDSALYFCASSVLSFFSGNTIYFGEGSWLTVV.

The rearrangement joins TRBV2 to TRBJ1-1; D gene uncertain. The V and J ends lost 3 bases and 4 bases respectively, with 12 bases between them. CDR1 and CDR2 from the germline V gene are SNHLY and FYNNEI. The CDR3 has 14 residues. CDR3 nucleotides: TGTGCCAGCAGTGATCCAGATTTCACCACTGAAGCTTTCTTT. Amino acid sequence: CASSDPDFTTEAFF.